This TCR beta chain was recorded in a study of human T cells and chemical hapten exposure. Whole-study context: Patients were given diphenylcyclopropenone on the scalp weekly across the roughly 24-week study. Per-sample variation in TCR yield stemmed mainly from small pooled library volume differences.

Time point of the sample: pre-sensitization, week 0. Treatment noted: therapeutic diphenylcyclopropenone sensitization with weekly scalp DPC. MiXCR, applied by TCRdb to the RACE reads, yields one record per CDR3 protein. The sample lists more than 300,000 distinct CDR3 sequences, approximately 5.8% occurring once. Deletions cut 7 bases from V and 0 bases from J, with 3 bases between. This CDR3 is 11 amino acids long. CDR1 and CDR2 from the germline V gene are LGHNT and FRNRAP. This material consisted of whole blood, taken in connection with sensitization to the hapten diphenylcyclopropenone (DPC). The sequence came from a woman aged 18-29 years with alopecia areata. Some clones in this sample may be carry-over from other donors' samples. The chain is built from TRBV12-5 and TRBJ1-1, with D uncertain. As DNA, the CDR3 is TGTGCTAGTGCGGTGAACACTGAAGCTTTCTTT. This sequence encodes CASAVNTEAFF.